These 13 T cell receptor beta chains share one sample of origin, sequenced in a study of blood T cell repertoires in COVID-19. Sequencing was performed with immunoSEQ multiplex PCR; in TCRdb, only in-frame clones are kept and a portion is missing. The repertoire consists of some 250,000 clones, with around 90% occurring once and the leading ten covering around 7.2%. The sequencing input was peripheral blood. Source of these receptors: a man aged 60-69 years who had recovered from COVID-19.

This sequence joins TRBV10-1 and TRBJ2-7; TRBD2 aligns across 8 bases. Germline V gives CDR1 WNHNN, CDR2 SYGVQD (reference sequence). V was pared by 2 bases and J by 4 bases, with 13 bases of the junction left unmatched. This CDR3 comprises 17 residues. The CDR3 protein is CASSEPRGRAGGYEQYV. The DNA for the CDR3 is TGCGCCAGCAGTGAGCCCCGGGGAAGGGCGGGGGGATACGAGCAGTACGTC.

This chain uses TRBV18 with TRBJ2-2; 7 bases align to TRBD2. The CDR3 contains 16 residues. V trimming: 4 bases; J trimming: 7 bases; junction bases outside the gene matches: 12. Germline V gene lookup returns CDR1 KGHSH and CDR2 LQKENI. CDR3 DNA sequence: TGTGCCAGCTCACTCACCTTAGCGGGCCGGGACGGGGAGCTGTTTTTT. This sequence encodes CASSLTLAGRDGELFF.

This chain joins TRBV18 and TRBJ2-5; D might be TRBD1 (6 bases). Germline V gives CDR1 KGHSH, CDR2 LQKENI. V was pared by 0 bases and J by 5 bases, with 13 bases between. The length of the CDR3 is 15 residues. The CDR3 sequence: CASSPPRQVEETQYF. The DNA for the CDR3 is TGTGCCAGCTCACCACCAAGACAGGTCGAGGAGACCCAGTACTTC.

This chain uses TRBV6-1 with TRBJ1-5; D is perhaps TRBD1 (6 bases). Between the trimmed V and J ends, which lost 1 base and 1 base, there was a span of 14 bases. CDR3 length equals 17 residues. Germline V lookup: CDR1 MNHNS, CDR2 SASEGT. CDR3 amino acids: CASSEGLGRGSNQPQHF. The CDR3 DNA sequence: TGTGCCAGCAGTGAAGGTCTGGGCAGGGGAAGCAATCAGCCCCAGCATTTT.

The chain links TRBV5-1 to TRBJ2-2; D may be TRBD1 (6 bases). Deletions cut 4 bases from V and 2 bases from J, with 12 bases between. CDR1 and CDR2 (germline): SGHRS, YFSETQ. The CDR3 runs 15 residues. CDR3 sequence: CASSIGTLNTGELFF. CDR3 DNA: TGCGCCAGCAGCATCGGGACACTTAACACCGGGGAGCTGTTTTTT.

The DNA for the CDR3 is TGCGCCAGCAGCTCGGCCTTTGCGGCGGCGAACACCGGGGAGCTGTTTTTT. Residues: CASSSAFAAANTGELFF. This chain connects TRBV5-1 to TRBJ2-2; D remains ambiguous. The germline V and J ends were trimmed by 3 bases and 0 bases, with 15 bases remaining between them. Germline V lookup: CDR1 SGHRS, CDR2 YFSETQ. The CDR3 is made up of 17 amino acids.

This clone was recorded only once. The chain uses TRBV21-1 and TRBJ1-4; the table calls TRBD1, which could not be checked here. TRBV21-1 is classified as a pseudogene. The CDR3 is 21 residues long. DNA of the CDR3: TGTGCCAGCAGCAAAGAGGGGCGCTACAGGGGCGCAAACAACTCCCAAGAAAAACTGTTTTTT. Translated: CASSKEGRYRGANNSQEKLFF.

The V call is TRBV21-1, the J call TRBJ1-2. TRBV21-1 is reported as a pseudogene. CDR3 length equals 16 residues. CDR3: CASSKRRGGGPYGYTF. CDR3 DNA: TGTGCCAGCAGCAAACGTAGGGGGGGCGGTCCCTATGGCTACACCTTC.

This sequence joins TRBV6-5 and TRBJ1-6, with 8 bases matching TRBD1. The CDR3 covers 14 residues. The germline V gene encodes CDR1 MNHEY and CDR2 SVGAGI. Trimming removed 5 bases from V and 6 bases from J; junction bases left unmatched: 3. This CDR3 is CASSRQGPNSPLHF. The CDR3 DNA reads TGTGCCAGCAGTCGACAGGGGCCTAATTCACCCCTCCACTTT.

V and J are TRBV5-1 and TRBJ2-4; tentatively, D is TRBD1 (6 bases). V shed 4 bases and J shed 7 bases, with 15 bases lying between them. The V gene's germline CDR1 is SGHRS and CDR2 YFSETQ. The CDR3 has 14 amino acids. Here the CDR3 DNA reads TGCGCCAGCAGCCCGCGGACAGATGGGAACATTCAGTACTTC. Translation gives CASSPRTDGNIQYF.

V gene TRBV11-2 combines with J gene TRBJ2-1, with TRBD2 matching over 13 bases. In germline, CDR1 is SGHAT, CDR2 FQNNGV. The V gene end was trimmed by 2 bases and the J gene end by 6 bases; junction bases not matched to a gene: 1. This CDR3 is built from 15 residues. The CDR3 loop reads CASSLTSGGANEQFF. As DNA, the CDR3 is TGTGCCAGCAGCTTAACTAGCGGGGGGGCCAATGAGCAGTTCTTC.

In this sample, this clone turned up many times. This chain links TRBV6-5 with TRBJ1-2; TRBD1 matches at 9 bases. Looked up from germline, CDR1 is MNHEY and CDR2 is SVGAGI. The CDR3 contains 14 residues. The V gene end was trimmed by 6 bases and the J gene end by 1 base; junction bases not matched to a gene: 3. CDR3 sequence reads: CASSWDRDNYGYTF. Here the CDR3 DNA reads TGTGCCAGCAGCTGGGACAGGGATAACTATGGCTACACCTTC.

This clone was detected once. The genes are TRBV6-6 and TRBJ1-1, with unresolved D. The CDR3 loop spans 12 amino acids. Germline CDR1 reads MNHNY; CDR2 reads SVGAGI (reference sequence). V was cut by 10 bases and J by 4 bases, with 13 bases left in between. CDR3 amino acids: CATELRPTEAFF. DNA for the CDR3: TGTGCCACTGAGCTGCGCCCCACTGAAGCTTTCTTT.